The 6 T cell receptor beta chains below all came from one sample that was sequenced in a study of blood T cell repertoires in COVID-19. Using immunoSEQ multiplex PCR, the repertoire was profiled, and TCRdb retains in-frame clones only, with some absent. The table lists hundreds of thousands of clones, less than 90% of them singletons. The specimen sequenced was peripheral blood. Receptors were obtained from a woman in her forties or fifties with COVID-19, enrolled during active disease.

The genes are TRBV11-2 and TRBJ1-1; D is unclear. This CDR3 comprises 16 residues. The germline gives CDR1 SGHAT, CDR2 FQNNGV. The germline V and J ends were trimmed by 5 bases and 7 bases, with 23 bases remaining between them. CDR3 DNA sequence: TGTGCCAGCAGCCCTCTGCCCGAAGGAGGTAGTCATGAAGCTTTCTTT. As protein: CASSPLPEGGSHEAFF. The complete variable domain, with remaining parts taken from reference TRBV11-2 and TRBJ1-1, reads EAGVAQSPRYKIIEKRQSVAFWCNPISGHATLYWYQQILGQGPKLLIQFQNNGVVDDSQLPKDRFSAERLKGVDSTLKIQPAKLEDSAVYLCASSPLPEGGSHEAFFGQGTRLTVV.

This chain connects TRBV19 to TRBJ2-2; 12 bases fit TRBD2. Looked up from germline, CDR1 is LNHDA and CDR2 is SQIVND (reference sequence). This CDR3 spans 15 amino acids. Losses at the gene ends were 3 bases for V and 6 bases for J; bases not matched to a gene: 2. As DNA, the CDR3 is TGTGCCAGTAGTATCCTAGCGGGGGGGTCCGGGGAGCTGTTTTTT. Its translation is CASSILAGGSGELFF.

The rearrangement joins TRBV5-1 to TRBJ2-7, with no clear D. The CDR3 contains 13 residues. The V gene's germline CDR1 is SGHRS and CDR2 YFSETQ. V lost 0 bases to trimming and J lost 4 bases, with 8 bases between them. The CDR3 loop is CASSLVTEYEQYF. The CDR3, as DNA: TGCGCCAGCAGCTTGGTAACAGAATACGAGCAGTACTTC.

This clone has just one count. The J gene is TRBJ1-4, the V gene TRBV9, with 10 nucleotides matching TRBD1. The CDR3 has 18 residues. J gave up 11 bases and V 4 bases, and 20 bases lay outside the gene matches. Looked up from germline, CDR1 is SGDLS and CDR2 is YYNGEE. CDR3 loop: CASSLELGTGDDLGKLFF. In DNA, the CDR3 is TGTGCCAGCAGCCTAGAACTCGGGACAGGGGACGATCTTGGGAAACTGTTTTTT.

This chain joins TRBV5-1 and TRBJ1-6; perhaps TRBD1 as D (5 bases). Germline lookup yields CDR1 SGHRS and CDR2 YFSETQ. The ends were cut back, 3 bases at V and 10 bases at J, with 14 bases in the middle. This CDR3 spans 14 amino acids. CDR3 in DNA: TGCGCCAGCAGCTGGAGGCCGGGGGAATCACCCCTCCACTTT. It encodes CASSWRPGESPLHF.

The rearrangement links TRBV4-1 to TRBJ2-7; TRBD2 aligns across 7 bases. Germline trimming cut 0 bases from V and 5 bases from J; bases unmatched to any gene: 7. Germline V gene data show CDR1 as MGHRA and CDR2 as YSYEKL. The CDR3 length is 15 residues. The CDR3 is CASSQDRGVAHEQYF. The CDR3 coding sequence is TGCGCCAGCAGCCAAGATCGGGGGGTAGCCCACGAGCAGTACTTC.